Each of the 9 T cell receptor beta chains below was sequenced from the same sample in a study of HIV-infected patients and healthy controls. cDNA was made from around 0.45 ug RNA using alpha and beta constant primers. Alpha and beta chain libraries were made separately by chain-specific third strand synthesis with multiplexing indices. TCRdb processed the 5' RACE reads anew with MiXCR; each CDR3 protein has one entry. The sample lists about 14,000 distinct CDR3 sequences; 9.9% were seen once. The repertoire came from unfractionated whole blood and reflected all unsorted peripheral T cells. Source material: blood. The source of these receptors is an adult in good health.

This clonotype appeared many times. The V and J genes are TRBV12-5 and TRBJ2-3; 10 nucleotides align to TRBD2. CDR1 LGHNT and CDR2 FRNRAP come from the germline V gene. Losses at the gene ends were 6 bases for V and 6 bases for J; bases not matched to a gene: 12. The CDR3 length is 16 residues. CDR3 loop: CASGLGASGSLDTQYF. DNA for the CDR3: TGTGCTAGTGGCCTAGGGGCTAGCGGGAGTCTGGATACGCAGTATTTT.

This clonotype is labeled as medium-sized. The chain uses TRBV11-2 and TRBJ2-1; 9 bases agree with TRBD2. The germline gives CDR1 SGHAT, CDR2 FQNNGV. J gave up 6 bases and V 5 bases, and 8 bases lay outside the gene matches. The CDR3 spans 15 residues. Written as DNA, the CDR3 is TGTGCCAGCAGCCCGAGGACTAGCGCCCTCAATGAGCAGTTCTTC. It yields the protein CASSPRTSALNEQFF.

This clonotype is labeled as medium-sized. CDR3 loop: CASSPGLTTDTQYF. The CDR3 bases are TGTGCCAGCAGCCCGGGACTAACTACAGATACGCAGTATTTT. The V gene is TRBV3-1, the J gene TRBJ2-3; TRBD2 matches 7 bases. Germline V gene lookup returns CDR1 LGHDT and CDR2 YNNKEL (reference sequence). This CDR3 spans 14 amino acids. V shed 4 bases and J 3 bases; nucleotides not matched to a gene: 4.

This clonotype was detected a few times. The genes are TRBV6-2 or TRBV6-3 and TRBJ1-1; the D is unclear. Germline CDR1 and CDR2: MNHEY and SVGEGT. The CDR3 length is 14 residues. The V gene lost 0 bases and the J gene lost 7 bases, with 12 bases spanning the gap. The CDR3 loop reads CASSYSRAVNEAFF. The CDR3 bases are TGTGCCAGCAGTTACTCCCGGGCGGTTAATGAAGCTTTCTTT.

This clonotype was observed a handful of times. This chain joins TRBV7-8 and TRBJ2-3; D not resolved. Trimming removed 1 base from V and 5 bases from J, with 7 bases in between. The CDR3 spans 13 residues. CDR1 and CDR2 from the germline V gene are SGHVS and FQNEAQ. DNA of the CDR3: TGTGCCAGCAGCTTAGGGGCCAAAGATACGCAGTATTTT. This sequence encodes CASSLGAKDTQYF. The full variable domain, in which reference TRBV7-8 and TRBJ2-3 provide the parts outside the CDR3, is GAGVSQSPRYKVAKRGQDVALRCDPISGHVSLFWYQQALGQGPEFLTYFQNEAQLDKSGLPSDRFFAERPEGSVSTLKIQRTQQEDSAVYLCASSLGAKDTQYFGPGTRLTVL.

By its share, this clonotype is medium-sized. The chain recombines TRBV7-8 with TRBJ2-1; 9 positions match TRBD1. The CDR3 is made up of 15 amino acids. Trimming removed 6 bases from V and 8 bases from J; junction bases left unmatched: 11. The V gene's germline CDR1 is SGHVS and CDR2 FQNEAQ. The CDR3 DNA reads as TGTGCCAGCAGGATCGGACAGGGGCCGTTGGATGAGCAGTTCTTC. The encoded protein is CASRIGQGPLDEQFF. Full variable domain (missing parts from reference TRBV7-8 and TRBJ2-1): GAGVSQSPRYKVAKRGQDVALRCDPISGHVSLFWYQQALGQGPEFLTYFQNEAQLDKSGLPSDRFFAERPEGSVSTLKIQRTQQEDSAVYLCASRIGQGPLDEQFFGPGTRLTVL.

This clonotype is medium-sized by share. This chain uses TRBV7-2 with TRBJ2-4, with D unresolved. Germline V lookup: CDR1 SGHTA, CDR2 FQGNSA. The CDR3 covers 12 residues. V was pared by 0 bases and J by 7 bases, with 4 bases between. The CDR3 DNA follows: TGTGCCAGCAGCTTAGCCCTCAACATTCAGTACTTC. Translating gives CASSLALNIQYF.

This clonotype appeared many times. The rearrangement joins TRBV19 to TRBJ2-7, with a possible D match to TRBD2 (6 bases). Germline V gene data show CDR1 as LNHDA and CDR2 as SQIVND (reference sequence). Trimming pared 3 bases from V and 5 bases from J, leaving 14 bases between. The CDR3 has 14 residues. The CDR3 DNA sequence: TGTGCCAGTAGTATCCTAAGCGGAGGGAACGAGCAGTACTTC. Residues: CASSILSGGNEQYF.

This clonotype was recorded at least ten times. This sequence joins TRBV6-2 or TRBV6-3 and TRBJ1-5; D is perhaps TRBD1 (5 bases). Germline loops: CDR1 MNHEY, CDR2 SVGEGT. This CDR3 spans 18 amino acids. Trimming stripped 0 bases from V and 4 bases from J, with 19 bases between. CDR3 sequence (DNA): TGTGCCAGCAGTTACTCGTTGTCGGGACCGAAAAAAAATCAGCCCCAGCATTTT. Translated, it gives CASSYSLSGPKKNQPQHF.